The 20 T cell receptor beta chains below all came from one sample that was sequenced in a study of CD8+ T cells in alopecia areata. RNA, once extracted, was reverse transcribed into cDNA for use as the sequencing template. Here immunoSEQ multiplex PCR was the method, and the copy in TCRdb shows in-frame clones only, minus some. This sample has approximately 220,000 clones, with 35% to 40% found just once. The treatment: oral pan-JAK inhibitor, 5-10 mg twice daily. This specimen consisted of CD4+ T cells sorted from blood, obtained at roughly week 30, from a patient treated with tofacitinib. The source of these receptors is a human donor with alopecia areata.

On this clone itself: The sample contains more than one DNA sequence encoding this CDR3. The gene calls are TRBV7-3 and TRBJ2-3; D is uncertain. Germline assignment: CDR1 SGHTA and CDR2 FQGTGA. V was cut by 2 bases and J by 1 base, with 4 bases left in between. This CDR3 region has 13 residues. The CDR3 nucleotides read TGTGCCAGCAGCTTACAGGGCACAGATACGCAGTATTTT. It is translated as CASSLQGTDTQYF. The entire variable domain, with the rest obtained from reference TRBV7-3 and TRBJ2-3, is as follows: GAGVSQTPSNKVTEKGKYVELRCDPISGHTALYWYRQSLGQGPEFLIYFQGTGAADDSGLPNDRFFAVRPEGSVSTLKIQRTERGDSAVYLCASSLQGTDTQYFGPGTRLTVL.

V and J are TRBV7-2 and TRBJ1-1; D gene ambiguous. Germline V lookup: CDR1 SGHTA, CDR2 FQGNSA. The CDR3 covers 17 residues. V gave up 1 base and J gave up 4 bases, with 19 bases separating them. The CDR3 here is CASSLDFSAGRSTEAFF. Here the CDR3 DNA reads TGTGCCAGCAGCTTAGATTTTAGTGCAGGTAGGAGCACTGAAGCTTTCTTT.

The V call is TRBV5-1, the J call TRBJ2-1, with TRBD1 identical over 7 bases. V gave up 4 bases and J gave up 6 bases; unmatched junction bases: 7. The germline CDR1 and CDR2 sequences are SGHRS and YFSETQ. The CDR3 has 14 amino acids. The CDR3 DNA sequence: TGCGCCAGCAGCCTCGATCGACAGGGCAATGAGCAGTTCTTC. Protein product: CASSLDRQGNEQFF.

In this sample, this clone turned up a few times. The chain combines TRBV19 with TRBJ2-7; tentative D call: TRBD1 (5 bases). Germline CDR1 reads LNHDA; CDR2 reads SQIVND (reference sequence). The CDR3 is 15 residues long. V was shortened by 6 bases and J by 1 base, with 16 bases between the two germline ends. Here the CDR3 DNA reads TGTGCCAGTAGATTACGTCACAGGATGTCCTACGAGCAGTACTTC. Its translation: CASRLRHRMSYEQYF.

The chain is built from TRBV7-8 and TRBJ2-3; no clear D gene. V was trimmed by 5 bases and J by 4 bases, leaving 16 bases between them. The CDR3 is made up of 15 amino acids. From germline, CDR1 is SGHVS and CDR2 FQNEAQ. The chain's CDR3 is CASSRPWGRSDTQYF. The CDR3 DNA reads as TGTGCCAGCAGCCGCCCTTGGGGAAGATCAGATACGCAGTATTTT.

The rearrangement links TRBV15 to TRBJ2-4; possible D gene TRBD2, 5 bases. V was clipped by 0 bases and J by 0 bases, with 12 bases between them. Per germline, CDR1 LNHNV and CDR2 YYDKDF (reference sequence). The CDR3 length is 17 residues. CDR3 sequence (DNA): TGTGCCACCAGCAGAGATTTAGAGGGTTTAGCCAAAAACATTCAGTACTTC. This sequence encodes CATSRDLEGLAKNIQYF. Full variable domain (rest looked up from reference TRBV15 and TRBJ2-4): DAMVIQNPRYQVTQFGKPVTLSCSQTLNHNVMYWYQQKSSQAPKLLFHYYDKDFNNEADTPDNFQSRRPNTSFCFLDIRSPGLGDTAMYLCATSRDLEGLAKNIQYFGAGTRLSVL.

The chain joins TRBV4-2 to TRBJ2-1, with D possibly TRBD2 on 6 matching bases. Trimming pared 3 bases from V and 5 bases from J, leaving 14 bases between. CDR1 is LGHNA, CDR2 YNFKEQ, per germline. This CDR3 has 15 amino acids. CDR3 loop: CASSQMGGLDNEQFF. Here the CDR3 DNA reads TGTGCCAGCAGCCAGATGGGGGGTCTAGACAATGAGCAGTTCTTC.

The chain links TRBV18 to TRBJ1-2; 7 positions match TRBD1. The CDR3 is 13 amino acids. CDR1 is KGHSH, CDR2 LQKENI, per germline. The J segment lost 5 bases and the V segment lost 2 bases, leaving 2 bases of the junction unmatched. The CDR3 sequence: CASSPETGYGYTF. The CDR3 nucleotides are TGTGCCAGCTCACCAGAGACAGGGTATGGCTACACCTTC. The whole variable domain, remainder taken from reference TRBV18 and TRBJ1-2, is NAGVMQNPRHLVRRRGQEARLRCSPMKGHSHVYWYRQLPEEGLKFMVYLQKENIIDESGMPKERFSAEFPKEGPSILRIQQVVRGDSAAYFCASSPETGYGYTFGSGTRLTVV.

The V and J genes are TRBV7-9 and TRBJ1-2; 7 bases match TRBD1. Germline-derived CDR1 and CDR2 are SEHNR and FQNEAQ (reference sequence). This CDR3 region has 17 residues. Trimming cost V 6 bases and J 3 bases; bases outside gene matches: 16. The CDR3 DNA sequence: TGTGCCAGCAGGGGACGGGGCCTCCGGGACAGTTACTATGGCTACACCTTC. This codes for CASRGRGLRDSYYGYTF.

This clone was seen more than once but under ten times. The chain has TRBV27 and TRBJ2-6; TRBD1 might be the D (7 bases). The CDR3 has 18 amino acids. V shed 5 bases and J shed 1 base, with 18 bases lying between them. Germline assignment: CDR1 MNHEY and CDR2 SMNVEV (reference sequence). The CDR3 nucleotides read TGTGCCAGCAGTCCTTTGGGGCAGGGGGGATCTGGGGCCAACGTCCTGACTTTC. This codes for CASSPLGQGGSGANVLTF.

This clone was counted ten times or more. V is TRBV9 and J is TRBJ2-1; 8 positions agree with TRBD1. This CDR3 has 13 residues. Germline V gene lookup returns CDR1 SGDLS and CDR2 YYNGEE. With V trimmed by 3 bases and J by 10 bases, 6 bases remained unmatched. DNA for the CDR3: TGTGCCAGCAGCGCCAACAGGGACAGGGAGCAGTTCTTC. As protein: CASSANRDREQFF. Variable domain in full (rest from reference TRBV9 and TRBJ2-1): DSGVTQTPKHLITATGQRVTLRCSPRSGDLSVYWYQQSLDQGLQFLIQYYNGEERAKGNILERFSAQQFPDLHSELNLSSLELGDSALYFCASSANRDREQFFGPGTRLTVL.

This clone was counted ten times or more. DNA for the CDR3: TGTGCTAGTGTCCACTTCTCCTACAATGAGCAGTTCTTC. As protein: CASVHFSYNEQFF. The chain links TRBV12-5 to TRBJ2-1, with D uncertain. Trimming took off 7 bases at V and 0 bases at J, with 7 bases between the two ends. CDR3 length equals 13 residues. Germline V gene lookup returns CDR1 LGHNT and CDR2 FRNRAP.

The rearrangement uses TRBV6-5 and TRBJ2-1; the match to TRBD2 covers 7 bases. Trimming removed 4 bases from V and 0 bases from J; junction bases left unmatched: 6. CDR1 is MNHEY and CDR2 is SVGAGI in the germline V gene. The length of the CDR3 is 16 residues. The CDR3, as DNA: TGTGCCAGCAGTTCAATAGCGGGTAGCTCCTACAATGAGCAGTTCTTC. Its protein product is CASSSIAGSSYNEQFF.

This chain links TRBV5-4 with TRBJ2-5; tentatively, D is TRBD1 or TRBD2 (5 bases each). The CDR3 covers 15 residues. CDR1 is SGHNT and CDR2 is YYREEE in the germline V gene (reference sequence). V was clipped by 0 bases and J by 3 bases, with 12 bases between them. The CDR3 DNA follows: TGTGCCAGCAGCTTGGGGGGGTCCTCTGAAGAGACCCAGTACTTC. It encodes CASSLGGSSEETQYF.

V is TRBV13 and J is TRBJ1-2; D not certain. In germline, CDR1 is PRHDT, CDR2 FYEKMQ (reference sequence). The length of the CDR3 is 9 residues. Trimming left V 5 bases short and J 7 bases short, with 2 bases between. The CDR3 sequence: CASSGGYTF. DNA of the CDR3: TGTGCCAGCAGCGGTGGCTACACCTTC. Drawing the rest from reference TRBV13 and TRBJ1-2, the complete variable domain is AAGVIQSPRHLIKEKRETATLKCYPIPRHDTVYWYQQGPGQDPQFLISFYEKMQSDKGSIPDRFSAQQFSDYHSELNMSSLELGDSALYFCASSGGYTFGSGTRLTVV.

The rearrangement links TRBV30 to TRBJ2-1; D is uncertain. Trimming took 0 bases from V and 5 from J, leaving 8 bases between them. The germline gives CDR1 GTSNPN, CDR2 SVGIG (reference sequence). The length of the CDR3 is 13 residues. The CDR3 DNA follows: TGTGCCTGGAGTGTACGTTACAACAATGAGCAGTTCTTC. It translates to CAWSVRYNNEQFF. The entire variable domain, with the rest obtained from reference TRBV30 and TRBJ2-1, is as follows: SQTIHQWPATLVQPVGSPLSLECTVEGTSNPNLYWYRQAAGRGLQLLFYSVGIGQISSEVPQNLSASRPQDRQFILSSKKLLLSDSGFYLCAWSVRYNNEQFFGPGTRLTVL.

The chain combines TRBV6-5 with TRBJ2-3; D is unclear. The CDR3 loop spans 16 amino acids. CDR1 and CDR2 from the germline V gene are MNHEY and SVGAGI. The V end was cut by 4 bases, the J end by 2 bases, with 16 bases between. The CDR3 DNA is TGTGCCAGCAGTTCGCCGAAGCAACAATCCACAGATACGCAGTATTTT. This sequence encodes CASSSPKQQSTDTQYF.

This clone has a handful of counts. The gene calls are TRBV30 and TRBJ2-7; D uncertain. V was trimmed by 2 bases and J by 6 bases, leaving 11 bases between them. The CDR3 contains 12 residues. Looked up from germline, CDR1 is GTSNPN and CDR2 is SVGIG (reference sequence). In DNA form, the CDR3 reads TGTGCCTGGAGTAAAAAAGTGACCGAGCAGTACTTC. Amino acids: CAWSKKVTEQYF.

The table lists this clone with a few counts. The chain combines TRBV7-8 with TRBJ2-5; D remains ambiguous. The CDR3 has 11 residues. Germline V lookup: CDR1 SGHVS, CDR2 FQNEAQ. The V end was cut by 8 bases, the J end by 5 bases, with 9 bases between. In DNA, the CDR3 is TGTGCCAGCCCGGTACAGGAGACCCAGTACTTC. Protein sequence: CASPVQETQYF.

V is TRBV19 and J is TRBJ2-6, with TRBD1 matching 7 bases. Germline CDR1 reads LNHDA; CDR2 reads SQIVND (reference sequence). V was clipped by 5 bases and J by 2 bases; unmatched bases: 6. This CDR3 is 16 amino acids long. The CDR3 DNA follows: TGTGCCAGTAGTTACCTTACAGGGGCTGGGGCCAACGTCCTGACTTTC. Its translation is CASSYLTGAGANVLTF.